The rows below give T cell receptor beta chains drawn from one sample of a study of blood T cell repertoires in COVID-19. The table came from immunoSEQ multiplex PCR; TCRdb's copy has only in-frame clones and leaves some out. The top ten clones hold around 4% of a sample with a few hundred thousand clones, around 82% of them seen once. The sequenced sample consisted of PBMCs or T cells enriched from blood (not recorded which). The receptor source for this set is a man aged 25 to 45 with acute COVID-19. Both conserved end residues are part of each CDR3. The D gene is left open where the match is weak. Clone sizes are given selectively: once, few, many, or a class where the clone is expanded.

D gene: TRBD1
clone size: -
J gene: TRBJ1-1
V gene: TRBV25-1
CDR3 protein: CASKDRGLWTEAFF
CDR3 DNA: TGTGCCAGCAAGGACAGGGGGCTTTGGACTGAAGCTTTCTTT

D gene: -
clone size: -
J gene: TRBJ2-7
V gene: TRBV3-1/TRBV3-2
CDR3 protein: CASSHHYYEQYF
CDR3 DNA: TGTGCCAGCAGCCACCACTACTACGAGCAGTACTTC

D gene: TRBD1
clone size: -
J gene: TRBJ2-2
V gene: TRBV12-3/TRBV12-4
CDR3 protein: CASSQTGTGELFF
CDR3 DNA: TGTGCCAGCAGTCAGACAGGGACCGGGGAGCTGTTTTTT

D gene: -
clone size: -
J gene: TRBJ2-5
V gene: TRBV21-1
CDR3 protein: CASSKGCVSGEGETQYF
CDR3 DNA: TGTGCCAGCAGCAAAGGGTGTGTGTCGGGGGAGGGAGAGACCCAGTACTTC

D gene: -
clone size: -
J gene: TRBJ1-1
V gene: TRBV29-1
CDR3 protein: CSTRGGTEAFF
CDR3 DNA: TGCAGCACTAGGGGAGGTACTGAAGCTTTCTTT

D gene: -
clone size: few
J gene: TRBJ2-1
V gene: TRBV6-4
CDR3 protein: CASSSSSYNEQFF
CDR3 DNA: TGTGCCAGCAGTTCGAGCTCCTACAATGAGCAGTTCTTC

D gene: TRBD1
clone size: -
J gene: TRBJ2-1
V gene: TRBV24-1
CDR3 protein: CATEGQGQGISGEQFF
CDR3 DNA: TGTGCCACCGAAGGGCAAGGACAGGGGATTTCGGGTGAGCAGTTCTTC

D gene: TRBD1
clone size: once
J gene: TRBJ1-2
V gene: TRBV9
CDR3 protein: CASSDDRDEGYTF
CDR3 DNA: TGTGCCAGCAGTGATGACAGGGACGAAGGCTACACCTTC

D gene: -
clone size: few
J gene: TRBJ2-7
V gene: TRBV4-1
CDR3 protein: CASSPESARSYEQYF
CDR3 DNA: TGCGCCAGCAGCCCCGAAAGCGCTCGCTCCTACGAGCAGTACTTC

D gene: -
clone size: once
J gene: TRBJ2-2
V gene: TRBV7-2
CDR3 protein: CASSFQRVAGELFF
CDR3 DNA: TGTGCCAGCAGCTTCCAGAGGGTAGCCGGGGAGCTGTTTTTT

D gene: -
clone size: few
J gene: TRBJ1-2
V gene: TRBV12-2
CDR3 protein: CASPPSGYTF
CDR3 DNA: TGTGCAAGTCCCCCCTCGGGCTACACCTTC

D gene: -
clone size: once
J gene: TRBJ1-2
V gene: TRBV12-3/TRBV12-4
CDR3 protein: CASSLRGSGGYTF
CDR3 DNA: TGTGCCAGCAGTTTACGGGGGTCTGGTGGCTACACCTTC

D gene: -
clone size: -
J gene: TRBJ1-3
V gene: TRBV3-1/TRBV3-2
CDR3 protein: CASSQGFVGNTIYF
CDR3 DNA: TGTGCCAGCAGCCAGGGCTTCGTCGGAAACACCATATATTTT

D gene: -
clone size: -
J gene: TRBJ1-3
V gene: TRBV7-6
CDR3 protein: CASSLGESGNTIYF
CDR3 DNA: TGTGCCAGCAGCTTAGGGGAGTCTGGAAACACCATATATTTT

D gene: -
clone size: -
J gene: TRBJ2-7
V gene: TRBV30
CDR3 protein: CAWTGFGSYEQYF
CDR3 DNA: TGTGCCTGGACAGGTTTTGGCTCCTACGAGCAGTACTTC

D gene: TRBD1
clone size: -
J gene: TRBJ1-5
V gene: TRBV18
CDR3 protein: CASSPGTGGNQPQHF
CDR3 DNA: TGTGCCAGCTCACCCGGGACAGGGGGCAATCAGCCCCAGCATTTT

D gene: -
clone size: once
J gene: TRBJ1-4
V gene: TRBV5-1
CDR3 protein: CASSPSPGLNEKLFF
CDR3 DNA: TGCGCCAGCAGCCCTAGTCCGGGACTTAACGAAAAACTGTTTTTT

D gene: -
clone size: -
J gene: TRBJ2-5
V gene: TRBV12-5
CDR3 protein: CASGSLGETQYF
CDR3 DNA: TGTGCTAGTGGTTCCCTCGGGGAGACCCAGTACTTC

D gene: -
clone size: -
J gene: TRBJ1-5
V gene: TRBV29-1
CDR3 protein: CSVAVGINQPQHF
CDR3 DNA: TGCAGCGTAGCGGTAGGGATCAATCAGCCCCAGCATTTT

D gene: TRBD2
clone size: -
J gene: TRBJ2-3
V gene: TRBV2
CDR3 protein: CASSDYSGGQRDTQYF
CDR3 DNA: TGTGCCAGCAGTGACTATAGCGGGGGGCAGCGCGATACGCAGTATTTT

D gene: -
clone size: -
J gene: TRBJ1-2
V gene: TRBV12-3/TRBV12-4
CDR3 protein: CASSFSRGGYTF
CDR3 DNA: TGTGCCAGCAGTTTTAGTCGGGGTGGCTACACCTTC

D gene: -
clone size: few
J gene: TRBJ1-5
V gene: TRBV7-2
CDR3 protein: CASSFSRQQPQHF
CDR3 DNA: TGTGCCAGCAGCTTTTCCCGACAGCAGCCCCAGCATTTT

D gene: -
clone size: few
J gene: TRBJ2-7
V gene: TRBV4-1
CDR3 protein: CASSPIETRDYEQYF
CDR3 DNA: TGCGCCAGCAGCCCTATAGAGACGAGGGACTACGAGCAGTACTTC

D gene: TRBD2
clone size: -
J gene: TRBJ2-3
V gene: TRBV24-1
CDR3 protein: CATSEPRLARTDTQYF
CDR3 DNA: TGTGCCACCAGTGAACCTCGACTAGCGAGAACAGATACGCAGTATTTT

D gene: -
clone size: -
J gene: TRBJ2-2
V gene: TRBV5-1
CDR3 protein: CASSSIGQVAGELFF
CDR3 DNA: TGCGCCAGCAGCTCAATTGGGCAGGTCGCCGGGGAGCTGTTTTTT

D gene: TRBD2
clone size: once
J gene: TRBJ2-1
V gene: TRBV10-2
CDR3 protein: CASNVRGGRYEQFF
CDR3 DNA: TGCGCCAGCAATGTCCGGGGGGGCCGGTATGAGCAGTTCTTC

D gene: -
clone size: few
J gene: TRBJ1-2
V gene: TRBV7-9
CDR3 protein: CASSLVEGTYGYTF
CDR3 DNA: TGTGCCAGCAGCTTAGTTGAGGGAACCTATGGCTACACCTTC

D gene: TRBD1
clone size: once
J gene: TRBJ2-3
V gene: TRBV7-9
CDR3 protein: CASSSPGQGNLMSTQYF
CDR3 DNA: TGTGCCAGCAGCTCACCGGGACAGGGTAACTTGATGTCTACGCAGTATTTT

D gene: -
clone size: -
J gene: TRBJ1-5
V gene: TRBV19
CDR3 protein: CASSPVAGPNQPQHF
CDR3 DNA: TGTGCCAGTAGTCCAGTGGCAGGTCCCAATCAGCCCCAGCATTTT

D gene: TRBD1
clone size: once
J gene: TRBJ1-1
V gene: TRBV9
CDR3 protein: CASSSGQGNTEAFF
CDR3 DNA: TGTGCCAGCAGCTCAGGACAGGGGAACACTGAAGCTTTCTTT

D gene: -
clone size: -
J gene: TRBJ1-1
V gene: TRBV5-6
CDR3 protein: CASFGGVNTEAFF
CDR3 DNA: TGTGCCAGCTTCGGGGGAGTGAACACTGAAGCTTTCTTT

D gene: TRBD1
clone size: -
J gene: TRBJ1-6
V gene: TRBV19
CDR3 protein: CASSPRDRSSPLHF
CDR3 DNA: TGTGCCAGTAGTCCTAGGGACAGGTCCTCACCCCTCCACTTT

D gene: TRBD2
clone size: -
J gene: TRBJ2-5
V gene: TRBV10-3
CDR3 protein: CAISERIAGGEMKTQYF
CDR3 DNA: TGTGCCATCAGTGAGAGAATAGCGGGGGGGGAAATGAAGACCCAGTACTTC

D gene: TRBD1
clone size: -
J gene: TRBJ1-3
V gene: TRBV2
CDR3 protein: CASSLAGGSSGNTIYF
CDR3 DNA: TGTGCCAGCAGTCTCGCAGGGGGCAGCTCTGGAAACACCATATATTTT

D gene: -
clone size: -
J gene: TRBJ1-2
V gene: TRBV4-1
CDR3 protein: CASSQNTQTNYGYTF
CDR3 DNA: TGCGCCAGCAGCCAGAACACCCAGACTAACTATGGCTACACCTTC

D gene: -
clone size: -
J gene: TRBJ1-6
V gene: TRBV5-1
CDR3 protein: CASSAGERSPLHF
CDR3 DNA: TGCGCCAGCAGCGCGGGGGAACGGTCACCCCTCCACTTT

D gene: -
clone size: -
J gene: TRBJ2-5
V gene: TRBV7-2
CDR3 protein: CASSLEGSVGTQYF
CDR3 DNA: TGTGCCAGCAGCTTAGAGGGTAGCGTTGGGACCCAGTACTTC

D gene: -
clone size: -
J gene: TRBJ2-2
V gene: TRBV19
CDR3 protein: CASTVGPANTGELFF
CDR3 DNA: TGTGCCAGTACGGTGGGCCCGGCGAACACCGGGGAGCTGTTTTTT

D gene: -
clone size: -
J gene: TRBJ1-6
V gene: TRBV9
CDR3 protein: CASSPHDIGSSYNSPLHF
CDR3 DNA: TGTGCCAGCAGCCCCCACGATATTGGGAGCTCCTATAATTCACCCCTCCACTTT

D gene: -
clone size: -
J gene: TRBJ1-1
V gene: TRBV6-5
CDR3 protein: CASTPFRGVGTEAFF
CDR3 DNA: TGTGCCAGCACCCCCTTCCGGGGGGTTGGCACTGAAGCTTTCTTT

D gene: -
clone size: -
J gene: TRBJ2-1
V gene: TRBV4-1
CDR3 protein: CASSQVARADLNEQFF
CDR3 DNA: TGCGCCAGCAGCCAAGTAGCCAGGGCAGACCTCAATGAGCAGTTCTTC

D gene: TRBD1
clone size: -
J gene: TRBJ1-1
V gene: TRBV7-9
CDR3 protein: CASSDRVMTEAFF
CDR3 DNA: TGTGCCAGCAGCGACAGGGTCATGACTGAAGCTTTCTTT

D gene: -
clone size: -
J gene: TRBJ2-7
V gene: TRBV5-6
CDR3 protein: CASSPRSDRSQYF
CDR3 DNA: TGTGCCAGCAGCCCCCGAAGTGACAGGTCGCAGTACTTC

D gene: TRBD2
clone size: -
J gene: TRBJ2-5
V gene: TRBV12-3/TRBV12-4
CDR3 protein: CASLSGGAETQYF
CDR3 DNA: TGTGCCAGCCTAAGCGGGGGGGCGGAGACCCAGTACTTC

D gene: TRBD2
clone size: -
J gene: TRBJ2-3
V gene: TRBV6-2/TRBV6-3
CDR3 protein: CASSYGTTTDTQYF
CDR3 DNA: TGTGCCAGCAGTTACGGGACTACCACAGATACGCAGTATTTT

D gene: -
clone size: -
J gene: TRBJ2-5
V gene: TRBV2
CDR3 protein: CASAVGGRETQYF
CDR3 DNA: TGTGCCAGCGCCGTCGGAGGGAGAGAGACCCAGTACTTC

D gene: TRBD2
clone size: few
J gene: TRBJ2-7
V gene: TRBV9
CDR3 protein: CASSVRETGGEQYF
CDR3 DNA: TGTGCCAGCAGCGTTAGGGAGACGGGAGGGGAGCAGTACTTC

D gene: TRBD1
clone size: -
J gene: TRBJ1-2
V gene: TRBV6-5
CDR3 protein: CASRRTGFGYTF
CDR3 DNA: TGTGCCAGCAGACGGACAGGGTTTGGCTACACCTTC

D gene: -
clone size: -
J gene: TRBJ1-2
V gene: TRBV5-6
CDR3 protein: CASSLKEERGTYGYTF
CDR3 DNA: TGTGCCAGCAGCTTAAAGGAGGAGCGTGGCACCTATGGCTACACCTTC

D gene: -
clone size: few
J gene: TRBJ2-1
V gene: TRBV12-3/TRBV12-4
CDR3 protein: CASRLPGYNEQFF
CDR3 DNA: TGTGCCAGCAGGCTTCCGGGTTACAATGAGCAGTTCTTC

D gene: TRBD1
clone size: few
J gene: TRBJ1-1
V gene: TRBV30
CDR3 protein: CAWSDRGSMNTEAFF
CDR3 DNA: TGTGCCTGGAGCGACAGGGGATCCATGAACACTGAAGCTTTCTTT

D gene: TRBD2
clone size: few
J gene: TRBJ2-1
V gene: TRBV7-2
CDR3 protein: CASTRRGGGAFFGEQFF
CDR3 DNA: TGTGCCAGCACCCGGCGGGGCGGGGGGGCCTTTTTCGGTGAGCAGTTCTTC

D gene: -
clone size: few
J gene: TRBJ2-2
V gene: TRBV9
CDR3 protein: CASSASVINTGELFF
CDR3 DNA: TGTGCCAGCAGCGCGTCGGTGATTAACACCGGGGAGCTGTTTTTT

D gene: TRBD1
clone size: few
J gene: TRBJ1-2
V gene: TRBV29-1
CDR3 protein: CSVENRGLNYGYTF
CDR3 DNA: TGCAGCGTTGAGAACAGGGGGCTTAACTATGGCTACACCTTC